The rows below give T cell receptor beta chains drawn from one sample of a study of blood T cell repertoires in COVID-19. Produced via immunoSEQ multiplex PCR; TCRdb's table is partial and in-frame only. Of fewer than 300,000 clones in the sample, 75% to 90% are singletons; the top ten hold roughly 2.6%. Sequencing was carried out using PBMCs or T cells enriched from blood (not recorded which). These receptors were collected from a woman aged 50 to 60 who had recovered from COVID-19. The CDR3 runs from the conserved cysteine through the conserved F or W. Fields, in order: clone size, V gene, J gene, D gene, CDR3 protein, CDR3 DNA. D genes are given only for firm matches. Only part of the rows carry a size: once, few, many, or a class if the clone is expanded.

abundance: NA
v_gene: TRBV28
j_gene: TRBJ1-2
d_gene: NA
CDR3aa: CASSSGSAGWGYTF
CDR3nt: TGTGCCAGCAGTTCGGGCTCGGCGGGTTGGGGCTACACCTTC

abundance: NA
v_gene: TRBV2
j_gene: TRBJ1-4
d_gene: TRBD1
CDR3aa: CASRGTGAPNEKLFF
CDR3nt: TGTGCCAGCAGAGGAACAGGGGCTCCTAATGAAAAACTGTTTTTT

abundance: NA
v_gene: TRBV6-1
j_gene: TRBJ2-6
d_gene: NA
CDR3aa: CASSDRGGGANVLTF
CDR3nt: TGTGCCAGCAGTGACAGGGGTGGTGGGGCCAACGTCCTGACTTTC

abundance: NA
v_gene: TRBV19
j_gene: TRBJ2-1
d_gene: NA
CDR3aa: CASSQRSGNEQFF
CDR3nt: TGTGCCAGTAGTCAGCGATCCGGGAACGAGCAGTTCTTC

abundance: NA
v_gene: TRBV29-1
j_gene: TRBJ2-7
d_gene: TRBD1
CDR3aa: CSTSTGDGEQYF
CDR3nt: TGCAGCACCTCGACAGGGGACGGCGAGCAGTACTTC

abundance: NA
v_gene: TRBV29-1
j_gene: TRBJ2-3
d_gene: TRBD1
CDR3aa: CSVRDRSTDTQYF
CDR3nt: TGCAGCGTCAGGGACAGAAGCACAGATACGCAGTATTTT

abundance: NA
v_gene: TRBV30
j_gene: TRBJ2-6
d_gene: TRBD1
CDR3aa: CAWSQGGARSGANVLTF
CDR3nt: TGTGCCTGGAGTCAAGGGGGCGCCCGCTCTGGGGCCAACGTCCTGACTTTC

abundance: NA
v_gene: TRBV4-2
j_gene: TRBJ1-2
d_gene: NA
CDR3aa: CASSQDARTNGYTF
CDR3nt: TGTGCCAGCAGCCAAGACGCCCGGACTAATGGCTACACCTTC

abundance: NA
v_gene: TRBV19
j_gene: TRBJ1-1
d_gene: NA
CDR3aa: CASSMQGRMAEAFF
CDR3nt: TGTGCCAGTAGTATGCAGGGTAGGATGGCTGAAGCTTTCTTT

abundance: NA
v_gene: TRBV27
j_gene: TRBJ2-1
d_gene: TRBD2
CDR3aa: CASSLYSWTSGGIGYNEQFF
CDR3nt: TGTGCCAGCAGTTTATACTCGTGGACTAGCGGGGGGATCGGGTACAATGAGCAGTTCTTC

abundance: NA
v_gene: TRBV7-9
j_gene: TRBJ2-5
d_gene: TRBD2
CDR3aa: CASSSGLAGGRETQYF
CDR3nt: TGTGCCAGCAGCTCGGGACTAGCGGGAGGTCGGGAGACCCAGTACTTC

abundance: NA
v_gene: TRBV7-9
j_gene: TRBJ2-2
d_gene: TRBD2
CDR3aa: CASSPASGGNTGELFF
CDR3nt: TGTGCCAGCAGCCCCGCTAGCGGGGGTAACACCGGGGAGCTGTTTTTT

abundance: NA
v_gene: TRBV19
j_gene: TRBJ1-1
d_gene: NA
CDR3aa: CASSLRYTEAFF
CDR3nt: TGTGCCAGTAGTCTTCGTTACACTGAAGCTTTCTTT

abundance: NA
v_gene: TRBV9
j_gene: TRBJ2-3
d_gene: TRBD2
CDR3aa: CASSTSGGLDTQYF
CDR3nt: TGTGCCAGCAGCACTAGCGGGGGTTTGGATACGCAGTATTTT

abundance: NA
v_gene: TRBV5-6
j_gene: TRBJ2-7
d_gene: NA
CDR3aa: CASSTKQPPPYEQYF
CDR3nt: TGTGCCAGCAGCACGAAACAACCGCCCCCCTACGAGCAGTACTTC

abundance: few
v_gene: TRBV11-3
j_gene: TRBJ1-5
d_gene: NA
CDR3aa: CASSLDRVKSNSNQPQHF
CDR3nt: TGTGCCAGCAGCTTAGATCGGGTAAAATCCAATAGCAATCAGCCCCAGCATTTT

abundance: NA
v_gene: TRBV7-2
j_gene: TRBJ1-2
d_gene: TRBD1
CDR3aa: CASSPQGAQPYGYTF
CDR3nt: TGTGCCAGCAGCCCACAGGGGGCGCAACCCTATGGCTACACCTTC

abundance: NA
v_gene: TRBV2
j_gene: TRBJ1-2
d_gene: NA
CDR3aa: CASSEGWAGGYTF
CDR3nt: TGTGCCAGCAGTGAAGGTTGGGCGGGAGGCTACACCTTC

abundance: NA
v_gene: TRBV28
j_gene: TRBJ2-4
d_gene: TRBD2
CDR3aa: CASSPGGAGGLSKNIQYF
CDR3nt: TGTGCCAGCAGCCCTGGGGGGGCGGGGGGGCTGAGCAAAAACATTCAGTACTTC

abundance: NA
v_gene: TRBV18
j_gene: TRBJ1-4
d_gene: TRBD1
CDR3aa: CASSPLTGPNEKLFF
CDR3nt: TGTGCCAGCTCACCTTTGACAGGGCCAAATGAAAAACTGTTTTTT

abundance: NA
v_gene: TRBV5-1
j_gene: TRBJ1-3
d_gene: NA
CDR3aa: CASSPADSGNTIYF
CDR3nt: TGCGCCAGCAGCCCGGCGGACTCTGGAAACACCATATATTTT

abundance: NA
v_gene: TRBV3-1/TRBV3-2
j_gene: TRBJ1-2
d_gene: TRBD1
CDR3aa: CASSPAQGAYYGYTF
CDR3nt: TGTGCCAGCAGTCCAGCACAGGGGGCGTACTATGGCTACACCTTC

abundance: NA
v_gene: TRBV5-6
j_gene: TRBJ2-7
d_gene: TRBD2
CDR3aa: CASSLLGLADEQYF
CDR3nt: TGTGCCAGCAGCTTGTTAGGACTAGCAGACGAGCAGTACTTC

abundance: once
v_gene: TRBV19
j_gene: TRBJ1-1
d_gene: NA
CDR3aa: CASQDRENTEAFF
CDR3nt: TGTGCCAGCCAGGACAGAGAGAACACTGAAGCTTTCTTT

abundance: NA
v_gene: TRBV5-5
j_gene: TRBJ2-6
d_gene: NA
CDR3aa: CASRTYADSGANVLTF
CDR3nt: TGTGCCAGCAGGACATACGCAGACTCTGGGGCCAACGTCCTGACTTTC

abundance: NA
v_gene: TRBV7-2
j_gene: TRBJ1-5
d_gene: NA
CDR3aa: CASSQTRVGNQPQHF
CDR3nt: TGTGCCAGCAGCCAAACCCGGGTAGGCAATCAGCCCCAGCATTTT

abundance: once
v_gene: TRBV5-6
j_gene: TRBJ2-7
d_gene: TRBD1
CDR3aa: CASSPTGIGVEQYF
CDR3nt: TGTGCCAGCAGCCCGACAGGGATAGGGGTCGAGCAGTACTTC

abundance: few
v_gene: TRBV18
j_gene: TRBJ1-4
d_gene: NA
CDR3aa: CASSPQPGLNEKLFF
CDR3nt: TGTGCCAGCTCACCCCAACCGGGACTTAATGAAAAACTGTTTTTT

abundance: NA
v_gene: TRBV3-1/TRBV3-2
j_gene: TRBJ1-1
d_gene: TRBD1
CDR3aa: CASSHRWGDRGRGNTEAFF
CDR3nt: TGTGCCAGCAGCCACCGGTGGGGGGACAGGGGGCGCGGGAACACTGAAGCTTTCTTT

abundance: NA
v_gene: TRBV5-1
j_gene: TRBJ2-7
d_gene: NA
CDR3aa: CASSFSLTGGIEQYF
CDR3nt: TGCGCCAGCAGCTTTTCCTTGACAGGCGGAATCGAGCAGTACTTC

abundance: NA
v_gene: TRBV5-1
j_gene: TRBJ2-7
d_gene: TRBD1
CDR3aa: CASSYRTGDEQYF
CDR3nt: TGCGCCAGCAGCTACCGGACAGGGGACGAGCAGTACTTC

abundance: NA
v_gene: TRBV27
j_gene: TRBJ1-1
d_gene: NA
CDR3aa: CASSYRHTRSTEAFF
CDR3nt: TGTGCCAGCAGTTATCGACATACCCGGTCCACTGAAGCTTTCTTT

abundance: once
v_gene: TRBV2
j_gene: TRBJ2-6
d_gene: NA
CDR3aa: CASSETALSGANVLTF
CDR3nt: TGTGCCAGCAGTGAAACAGCTCTCTCTGGGGCCAACGTCCTGACTTTC

abundance: NA
v_gene: TRBV2
j_gene: TRBJ2-1
d_gene: TRBD2
CDR3aa: CASSPGLAFEDEQFF
CDR3nt: TGTGCCAGCAGTCCGGGACTAGCGTTTGAGGATGAGCAGTTCTTC

abundance: few
v_gene: TRBV18
j_gene: TRBJ1-6
d_gene: NA
CDR3aa: CASSPQGENSPLHF
CDR3nt: TGTGCCAGCTCACCACAGGGGGAGAATTCACCCCTCCACTTT

abundance: NA
v_gene: TRBV7-9
j_gene: TRBJ2-2
d_gene: TRBD2
CDR3aa: CASTPPYWREENTGELFF
CDR3nt: TGTGCCAGCACCCCGCCCTATTGGCGGGAGGAGAACACCGGGGAGCTGTTTTTT

abundance: NA
v_gene: TRBV10-2
j_gene: TRBJ2-1
d_gene: TRBD2
CDR3aa: CASSTNPTGTTLAKQFF
CDR3nt: TGCGCCAGCAGTACAAACCCGACCGGGACTACTCTTGCTAAGCAGTTCTTC

abundance: NA
v_gene: TRBV5-4
j_gene: TRBJ1-1
d_gene: TRBD1
CDR3aa: CASSPGTGGVWTEAFF
CDR3nt: TGTGCCAGCAGCCCTGGGACAGGGGGAGTATGGACTGAAGCTTTCTTT

abundance: NA
v_gene: TRBV6-5
j_gene: TRBJ1-1
d_gene: NA
CDR3aa: CGVGGDDGTEAFF
CDR3nt: TGTGGGGTGGGAGGGGACGATGGCACTGAAGCTTTCTTT

abundance: NA
v_gene: TRBV15
j_gene: TRBJ2-2
d_gene: NA
CDR3aa: CATSRGDGELFF
CDR3nt: TGTGCCACCAGCAGAGGAGATGGGGAGCTGTTTTTT

abundance: NA
v_gene: TRBV7-9
j_gene: TRBJ1-5
d_gene: TRBD1
CDR3aa: CASSPGTGDQPQHF
CDR3nt: TGTGCCAGCAGCCCAGGGACAGGGGATCAGCCCCAGCATTTT

abundance: NA
v_gene: TRBV3-1/TRBV3-2
j_gene: TRBJ2-3
d_gene: NA
CDR3aa: CASSRTSSTDTQYF
CDR3nt: TGTGCCAGCAGCCGGACTTCTAGCACAGATACGCAGTATTTT

abundance: NA
v_gene: TRBV30
j_gene: TRBJ2-1
d_gene: TRBD2
CDR3aa: CAWRGASGRGEQFF
CDR3nt: TGTGCCTGGAGAGGAGCTAGCGGGAGGGGTGAGCAGTTCTTC

abundance: NA
v_gene: TRBV5-1
j_gene: TRBJ2-3
d_gene: TRBD2
CDR3aa: CASSPPGLAGGLTDTQYF
CDR3nt: TGCGCCAGCAGCCCGCCGGGACTAGCGGGAGGCCTCACAGATACGCAGTATTTT

abundance: NA
v_gene: TRBV24-1
j_gene: TRBJ2-3
d_gene: TRBD2
CDR3aa: CATSDPGEGDTQYF
CDR3nt: TGTGCCACCAGTGATCCGGGGGAGGGAGATACGCAGTATTTT

abundance: NA
v_gene: TRBV29-1
j_gene: TRBJ2-5
d_gene: TRBD2
CDR3aa: CSPWTSGEETQYF
CDR3nt: TGCAGCCCGTGGACTAGCGGAGAAGAGACCCAGTACTTC

abundance: NA
v_gene: TRBV30
j_gene: TRBJ2-7
d_gene: TRBD2
CDR3aa: CARDSGGPYEQYF
CDR3nt: TGTGCCAGAGATTCGGGGGGACCCTACGAGCAGTACTTC

abundance: NA
v_gene: TRBV27
j_gene: TRBJ1-1
d_gene: NA
CDR3aa: CASKGGKDAEAFF
CDR3nt: TGTGCCAGCAAGGGCGGGAAGGACGCTGAAGCTTTCTTT

abundance: NA
v_gene: TRBV18
j_gene: TRBJ2-3
d_gene: NA
CDR3aa: CASSPLRMGWESTDTQYF
CDR3nt: TGTGCCAGCTCACCATTACGAATGGGCTGGGAGAGCACAGATACGCAGTATTTT

abundance: once
v_gene: TRBV7-3
j_gene: TRBJ2-1
d_gene: TRBD2
CDR3aa: CASSLMGSGGHEQFF
CDR3nt: TGTGCCAGCAGCTTAATGGGTAGCGGGGGGCATGAGCAGTTCTTC

abundance: NA
v_gene: TRBV18
j_gene: TRBJ2-3
d_gene: NA
CDR3aa: CASSYPGMTDTDTQYF
CDR3nt: TGTGCCAGCTCATACCCTGGTATGACAGACACAGATACGCAGTATTTT

abundance: NA
v_gene: TRBV6-5
j_gene: TRBJ1-6
d_gene: TRBD1
CDR3aa: CASREDRGIGSPLHF
CDR3nt: TGTGCCAGCAGGGAGGACAGGGGGATCGGTTCACCCCTCCACTTT

abundance: few
v_gene: TRBV3-1/TRBV3-2
j_gene: TRBJ2-5
d_gene: NA
CDR3aa: CASLTTGRGSQETQYF
CDR3nt: TGTGCCAGCCTGACGACCGGGCGGGGATCACAAGAGACCCAGTACTTC

abundance: NA
v_gene: TRBV5-1
j_gene: TRBJ2-2
d_gene: NA
CDR3aa: CASSPGVTGELFF
CDR3nt: TGCGCCAGCAGCCCAGGGGTCACCGGGGAGCTGTTTTTT

abundance: NA
v_gene: TRBV7-9
j_gene: TRBJ1-3
d_gene: NA
CDR3aa: CASSLSRRLGNTIYF
CDR3nt: TGTGCCAGCAGCTTAAGCAGGCGTCTTGGAAACACCATATATTTT

abundance: NA
v_gene: TRBV10-2
j_gene: TRBJ1-6
d_gene: NA
CDR3aa: CASSVARAYNSPLHF
CDR3nt: TGCGCCAGCAGTGTCGCCAGGGCCTATAATTCACCCCTCCACTTT

abundance: NA
v_gene: TRBV5-1
j_gene: TRBJ2-1
d_gene: TRBD2
CDR3aa: CASSLLAGGLSEQFF
CDR3nt: TGCGCCAGCAGCTTACTAGCGGGGGGCCTTTCTGAGCAGTTCTTC